This record concerns one T cell receptor beta chain sequence. Its antigen specificity is not known. Base qualities are not at hand, and no much larger clone is one base apart. This record belongs to a study of regulatory T cells in long-lasting Graves disease (dated by TCRdb to about 2021). For the wider study: To count as having persistent Graves' disease, a patient had to have received antithyroid drug treatment for over 5 years with TSH receptor autoantibodies remaining persistently positive. This study used TCR sequencing and RNA sequencing of peripheral blood to compare persistent Graves' disease patients against newly diagnosed Graves' disease patients. The study took place in China and was registered as a clinical trial. A total of 33 samples underwent TCR sequencing, from roughly 13 patients with persistent Graves' disease and some 20 patients with newly diagnosed Graves' disease. On average, persistent Graves' disease patients in the clinical cohort had been on antithyroid drugs for about 10.3 years.

Study-wide conclusions, independent of this receptor: Only peripheral blood was studied, because thyroid tissue, the primary lesion, was inaccessible. The authors noted that the small sample size was a limitation that may lower accuracy. Preferential use of TRBV28, TRBJ1-2 and TRBJ2-5 was observed in persistent disease, whereas TRBV20-1 and TRBJ2-1 were favored in newly diagnosed disease. Compared with newly diagnosed patients, patients with persistent Graves' disease had lower TCR Shannon entropy and fewer highly expanded clones, which suggests clonal expansion. Persistent patients shared more public clonotypes among themselves (around 2,800) than newly diagnosed patients did (about 970). Sequencing and analysis were limited to the TCR beta chain.

Library prep was done by multiplex PCR. The sequencer was an Illumina HiSeq 4000. iRepertoire HTBI primers and Arm-PCR amplification of CDR3 regions were used to construct TCR beta libraries. PCR products were gel purified before sequencing. As for how the authors treated the data: Gene usage analysis of CDR3 amino acid clonotypes relied on the 60 or so TRBV and 15 or so TRBJ segments identified across samples. COPE and FqMerger were used to merge the filtered high-quality paired reads into contigs. BLAST was used to align contigs to IMGT TRBV, TRBD and TRBJ reference genes, with CDR3 defined following IMGT. Any clonotype with a frequency above 0.1% was counted as a highly expanded clone. Repertoire diversity was measured by Shannon entropy, and V-J evenness by the Gini coefficient. Clonotypes shared by more than one individual were considered public. TCRdb redid the processing of the public reads, applying fastp at Q25 and MiXCR, and retained in-frame beta chains. Entries that share a CDR3 protein sequence are merged under the most common genes and DNA. These V and J calls derive from TCRdb rather than the authors' analysis. Across this sample there are over 250,000 distinct CDR3 sequences, with under 25% seen only once. The top ten clones comprise about 61% of the sample.

What the time point label conveys for this sample: persistent/refractory GD, antithyroid drugs over 5 years with positive TRAb. For both TCR sequencing and RNA sequencing, RNA was extracted from PBMCs using TRIzol. The diagnosis of Graves' disease was made according to American Thyroid Association guidelines. The patients came from an endocrinology department in Xi'an, China. From each patient, roughly 9 milliliters of peripheral blood was collected into an EDTA anticoagulant tube. PBMCs were isolated by Ficoll Paque Plus density gradient separation without further T cell sorting. An Agilent 2100 Bioanalyzer and agarose gel were used to assess RNA quality, and a NanoDrop 2000 was used to measure RNA concentration. CDR3 length: 17 amino acids, cysteine to phenylalanine. Only the CDR3 DNA is retained, 51 bases long and in frame from the first base. V loses 2 bases, J loses 4 bases, and the germline ends lie 18 bases apart. According to the germline V gene (reference sequence), CDR1 reads LNHDA and CDR2 reads SQIVND.

The clonotype originates from a female donor with Graves disease. The material was peripheral blood mononuclear cells (PBMCs), obtained when the disease was refractory, from a patient treated with antithyroid drugs. The chain was built from TRBV19 and TRBJ1-5; TRBD1 might be the D gene, on 6 matching bases. The CDR3 protein sequence reads: CASSILRGGSDNQPQHF. The nucleotide sequence reads as follows: TGTGCCAGTAGTATACTGCGGGGGGGCAGCGATAATCAGCCCCAGCATTTT.